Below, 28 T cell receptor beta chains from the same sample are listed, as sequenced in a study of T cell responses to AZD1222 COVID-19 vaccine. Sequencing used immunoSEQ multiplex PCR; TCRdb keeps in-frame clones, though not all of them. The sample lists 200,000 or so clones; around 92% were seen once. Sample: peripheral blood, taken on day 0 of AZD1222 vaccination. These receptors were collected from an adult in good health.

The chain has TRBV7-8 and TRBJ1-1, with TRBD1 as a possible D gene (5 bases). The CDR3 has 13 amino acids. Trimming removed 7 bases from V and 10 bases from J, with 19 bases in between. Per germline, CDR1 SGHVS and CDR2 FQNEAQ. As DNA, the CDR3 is TGTGCCAGCACCTCCGGGACTCCCCCAGGAGCTTTCTTT. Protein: CASTSGTPPGAFF.

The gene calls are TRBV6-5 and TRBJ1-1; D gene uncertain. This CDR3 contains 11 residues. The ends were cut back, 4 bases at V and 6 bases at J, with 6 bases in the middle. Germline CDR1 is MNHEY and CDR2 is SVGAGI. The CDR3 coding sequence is TGTGCCAGCAGTTGGCAGTCTGAAGCTTTCTTT. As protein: CASSWQSEAFF.

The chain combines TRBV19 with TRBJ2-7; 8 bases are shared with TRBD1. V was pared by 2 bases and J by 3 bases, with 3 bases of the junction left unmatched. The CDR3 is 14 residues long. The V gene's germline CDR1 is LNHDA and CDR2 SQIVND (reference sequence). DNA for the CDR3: TGTGCCAGTAGTATACCGGGACAGGTCTACGAGCAGTACTTC. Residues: CASSIPGQVYEQYF.

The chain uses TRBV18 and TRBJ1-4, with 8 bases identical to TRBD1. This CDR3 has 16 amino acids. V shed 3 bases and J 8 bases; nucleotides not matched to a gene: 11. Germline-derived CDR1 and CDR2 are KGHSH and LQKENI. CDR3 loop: CASSPYVQGAEEKLFF. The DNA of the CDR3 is TGTGCCAGCTCACCCTATGTTCAGGGGGCGGAAGAAAAACTGTTTTTT. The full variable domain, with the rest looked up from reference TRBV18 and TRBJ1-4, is NAGVMQNPRHLVRRRGQEARLRCSPMKGHSHVYWYRQLPEEGLKFMVYLQKENIIDESGMPKERFSAEFPKEGPSILRIQQVVRGDSAAYFCASSPYVQGAEEKLFFGSGTQLSVL.

The CDR3 DNA reads TGTGCCAGCAGCTCTCAGGCGCAAGAGACCCAGTACTTC. It codes for CASSSQAQETQYF. V usage is TRBV5-6 and J usage is TRBJ2-5; D ambiguous. Germline V lookup: CDR1 SGHDT, CDR2 YYEEEE. Trimming pared 3 bases from V and 2 bases from J, leaving 8 bases between. This CDR3 contains 13 residues.

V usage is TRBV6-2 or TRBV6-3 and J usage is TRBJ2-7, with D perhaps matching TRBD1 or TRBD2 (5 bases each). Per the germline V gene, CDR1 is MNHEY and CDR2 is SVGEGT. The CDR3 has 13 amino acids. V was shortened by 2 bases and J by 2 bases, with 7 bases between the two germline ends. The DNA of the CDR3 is TGTGCCAGCAGTTACAGGGACGCCTACGAGCAGTACTTC. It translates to CASSYRDAYEQYF.

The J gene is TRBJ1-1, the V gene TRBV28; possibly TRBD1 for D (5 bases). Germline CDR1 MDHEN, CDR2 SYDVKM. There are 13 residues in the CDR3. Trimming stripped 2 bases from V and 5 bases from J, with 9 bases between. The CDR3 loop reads CASSLSGATEAFF. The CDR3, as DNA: TGTGCCAGCAGTTTAAGCGGGGCTACTGAAGCTTTCTTT.

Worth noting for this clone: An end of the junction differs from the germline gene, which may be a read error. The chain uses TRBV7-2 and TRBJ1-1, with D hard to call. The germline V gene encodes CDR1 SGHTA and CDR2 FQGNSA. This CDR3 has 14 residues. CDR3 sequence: CASRGPQKNAEAFF. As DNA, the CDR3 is TGTGCCAGCAGAGGTCCTCAAAAGAACGCTGAAGCTTTCTTT.

CDR3 in amino acids: CASSLGPLEPQHF. The CDR3 DNA is TGCGCCAGCAGCCTCGGACCGCTTGAGCCCCAGCATTTT. The chain combines TRBV4-1 with TRBJ1-5; D ambiguous. Germline loops: CDR1 MGHRA, CDR2 YSYEKL. V was shortened by 4 bases and J by 8 bases, with 12 bases between the two germline ends. This CDR3 is built from 13 residues.

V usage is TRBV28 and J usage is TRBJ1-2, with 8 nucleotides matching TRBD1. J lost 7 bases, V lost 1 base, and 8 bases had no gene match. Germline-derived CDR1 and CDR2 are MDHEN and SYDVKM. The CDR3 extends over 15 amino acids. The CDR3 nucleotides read TGTGCCAGCAGTTTATTCCAGGGGGCTATAGGTGGCTACACCTTC. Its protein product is CASSLFQGAIGGYTF.

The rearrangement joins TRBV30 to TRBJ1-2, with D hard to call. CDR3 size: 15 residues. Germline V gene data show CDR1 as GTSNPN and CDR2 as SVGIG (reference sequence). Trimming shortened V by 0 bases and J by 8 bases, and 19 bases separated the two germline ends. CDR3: CAWSVGVVPHEGYTF. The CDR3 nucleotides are TGTGCCTGGAGTGTAGGCGTAGTGCCGCATGAAGGCTACACCTTC.

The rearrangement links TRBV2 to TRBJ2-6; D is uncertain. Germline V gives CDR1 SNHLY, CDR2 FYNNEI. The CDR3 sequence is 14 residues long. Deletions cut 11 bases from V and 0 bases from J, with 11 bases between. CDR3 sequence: CAGRPLSGANVLTF. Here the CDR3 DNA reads TGTGCCGGAAGACCGCTCTCTGGGGCCAACGTCCTGACTTTC.

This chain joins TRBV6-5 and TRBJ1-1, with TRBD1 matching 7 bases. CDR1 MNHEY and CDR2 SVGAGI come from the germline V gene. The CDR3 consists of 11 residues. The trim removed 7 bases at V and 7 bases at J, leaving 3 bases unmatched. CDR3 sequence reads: CASTTGDEAFF. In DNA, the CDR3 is TGTGCCAGCACCACAGGGGATGAAGCTTTCTTT.

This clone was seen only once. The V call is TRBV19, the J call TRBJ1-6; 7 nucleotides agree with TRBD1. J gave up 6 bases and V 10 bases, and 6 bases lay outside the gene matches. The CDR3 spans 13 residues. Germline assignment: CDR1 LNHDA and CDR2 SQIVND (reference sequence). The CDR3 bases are TGTGCCACCCGGGACAGATTTAATTCACCCCTCCACTTT. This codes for CATRDRFNSPLHF.

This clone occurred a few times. In DNA form, the CDR3 reads TGTGCCAGCAGCCCCCAGGGAAACGGCTACACCTTC. As protein: CASSPQGNGYTF. The chain joins TRBV7-2 to TRBJ1-2; possible D gene TRBD1, 5 bases. The germline V gene has CDR1 SGHTA and CDR2 FQGNSA. This CDR3 is 12 amino acids long. V was cut by 5 bases and J by 8 bases, with 12 bases left in between.

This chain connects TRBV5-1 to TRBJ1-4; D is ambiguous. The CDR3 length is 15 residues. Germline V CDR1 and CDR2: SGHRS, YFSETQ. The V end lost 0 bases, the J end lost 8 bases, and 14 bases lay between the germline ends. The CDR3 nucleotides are TGCGCCAGCAGCTTGGATGGCAGAGGACCCGAAAAACTGTTTTTT. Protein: CASSLDGRGPEKLFF.

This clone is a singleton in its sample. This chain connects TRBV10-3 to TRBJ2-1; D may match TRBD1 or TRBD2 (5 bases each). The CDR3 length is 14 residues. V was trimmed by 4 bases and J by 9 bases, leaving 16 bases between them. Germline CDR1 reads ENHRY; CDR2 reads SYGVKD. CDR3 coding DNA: TGTGCCATCAGTGGGGCCAGGGAGACAAGTGAGCAGTTCTTC. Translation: CAISGARETSEQFF.

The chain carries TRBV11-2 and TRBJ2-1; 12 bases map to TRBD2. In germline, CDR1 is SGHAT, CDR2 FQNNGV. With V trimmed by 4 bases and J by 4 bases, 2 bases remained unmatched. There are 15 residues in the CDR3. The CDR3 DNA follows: TGTGCCAGCAGCTCGACTAGCGGGAGATACAATGAGCAGTTCTTC. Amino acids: CASSSTSGRYNEQFF.

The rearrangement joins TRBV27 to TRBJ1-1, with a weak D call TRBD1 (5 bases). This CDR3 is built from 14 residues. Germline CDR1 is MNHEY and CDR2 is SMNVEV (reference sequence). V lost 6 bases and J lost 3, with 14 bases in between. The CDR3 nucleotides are TGTGCCAGCAGGCCCCGGGGACCCTACACTGAAGCTTTCTTT. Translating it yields CASRPRGPYTEAFF.

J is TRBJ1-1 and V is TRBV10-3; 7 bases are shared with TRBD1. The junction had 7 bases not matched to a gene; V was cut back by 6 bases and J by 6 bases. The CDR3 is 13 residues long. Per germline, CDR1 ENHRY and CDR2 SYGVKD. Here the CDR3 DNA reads TGTGCCATCAGGCCCACAGGGGACGCTGAAGCTTTCTTT. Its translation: CAIRPTGDAEAFF.

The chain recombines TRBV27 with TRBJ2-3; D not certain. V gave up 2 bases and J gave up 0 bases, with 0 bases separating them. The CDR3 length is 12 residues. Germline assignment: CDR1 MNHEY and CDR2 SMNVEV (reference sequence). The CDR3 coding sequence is TGTGCCAGCAGTTTAAGCACAGATACGCAGTATTTT. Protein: CASSLSTDTQYF.

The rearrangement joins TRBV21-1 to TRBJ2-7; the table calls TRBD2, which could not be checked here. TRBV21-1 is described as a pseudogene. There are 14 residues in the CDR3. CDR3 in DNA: TGTGCCAGCAACGAAGGACTCTTGGGGTACGAGCAGTACGTC. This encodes CASNEGLLGYEQYV.

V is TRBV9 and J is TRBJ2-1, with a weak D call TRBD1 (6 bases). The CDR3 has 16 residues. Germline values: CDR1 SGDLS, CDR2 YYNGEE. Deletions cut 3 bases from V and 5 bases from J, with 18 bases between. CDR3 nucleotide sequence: TGTGCCAGCAGCGGATATATAGGGACAACCAACAATGAGCAGTTCTTC. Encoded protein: CASSGYIGTTNNEQFF.

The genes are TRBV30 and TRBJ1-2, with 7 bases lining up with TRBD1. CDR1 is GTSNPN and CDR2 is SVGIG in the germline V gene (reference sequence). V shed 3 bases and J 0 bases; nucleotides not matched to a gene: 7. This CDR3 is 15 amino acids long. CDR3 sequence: CAWRSDRTANYGYTF. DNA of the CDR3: TGTGCCTGGAGATCGGACAGGACAGCTAACTATGGCTACACCTTC.

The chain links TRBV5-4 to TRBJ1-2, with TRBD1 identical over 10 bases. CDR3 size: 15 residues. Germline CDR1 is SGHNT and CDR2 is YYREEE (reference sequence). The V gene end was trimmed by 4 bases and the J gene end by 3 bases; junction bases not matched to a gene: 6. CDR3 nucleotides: TGTGCCAGCAGCCTAGACAGGGGGCGGCACTATGGCTACACCTTC. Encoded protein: CASSLDRGRHYGYTF.

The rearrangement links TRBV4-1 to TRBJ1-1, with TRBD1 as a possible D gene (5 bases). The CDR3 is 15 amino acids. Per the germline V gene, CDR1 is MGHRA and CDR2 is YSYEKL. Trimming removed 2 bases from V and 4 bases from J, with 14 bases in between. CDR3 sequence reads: CASSQPAARVTEAFF. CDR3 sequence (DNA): TGCGCCAGCAGCCAACCGGCCGCCAGGGTCACTGAAGCTTTCTTT.

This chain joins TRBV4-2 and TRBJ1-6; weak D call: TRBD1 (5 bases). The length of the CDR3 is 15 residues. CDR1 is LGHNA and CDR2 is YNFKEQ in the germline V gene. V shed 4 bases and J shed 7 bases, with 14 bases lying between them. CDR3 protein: CASSLRQNINSPLHF. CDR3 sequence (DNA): TGTGCCAGCAGCCTACGACAGAATATCAATTCACCCCTCCACTTT.

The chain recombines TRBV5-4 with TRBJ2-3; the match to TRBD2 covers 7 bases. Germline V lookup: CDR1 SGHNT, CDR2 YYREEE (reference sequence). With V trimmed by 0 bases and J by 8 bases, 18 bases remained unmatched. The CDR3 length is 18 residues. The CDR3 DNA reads TGTGCCAGCAGCTTGGTACCAGGCGGGAGAGGAGAGAAGTCTACGCAGTATTTT. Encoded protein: CASSLVPGGRGEKSTQYF. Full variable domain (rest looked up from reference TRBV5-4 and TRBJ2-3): ETGVTQSPTHLIKTRGQQVTLRCSSQSGHNTVSWYQQALGQGPQFIFQYYREEENGRGNFPPRFSGLQFPNYSSELNVNALELDDSALYLCASSLVPGGRGEKSTQYFGPGTRLTVL.